This note documents a single T cell receptor (beta chain) sequence. Adults between roughly 18 and 89 years of age took part from 24 US areas. The data stem from a study of blood T cell repertoires in COVID-19. Study in general: Spain, Italy and the United States supplied samples that represented acute and convalescent COVID-19.

Sequencing used immunoSEQ multiplex PCR; TCRdb keeps in-frame clones, though not all of them. The sample lists 150,000 to 200,000 clones; about 88% were seen once. The receptor comes from a woman aged 40 to 55 in a cohort exposed to, infected with or recovered from COVID-19 (not recorded which). The sample comprised PBMCs or T cells enriched from blood (not recorded which).

In DNA form, the CDR3 reads TGTGCCAGCAGCCCCCTCGGGTCGCGCGAGCAGTACTTC. The encoded protein is CASSPLGSREQYF. The chain couples TRBV7-8 to TRBJ2-7, with D unresolved. Looked up from germline, CDR1 is SGHVS and CDR2 is FQNEAQ. There are 13 residues in the CDR3. Deletions cut 5 bases from V and 6 bases from J, with 14 bases between.